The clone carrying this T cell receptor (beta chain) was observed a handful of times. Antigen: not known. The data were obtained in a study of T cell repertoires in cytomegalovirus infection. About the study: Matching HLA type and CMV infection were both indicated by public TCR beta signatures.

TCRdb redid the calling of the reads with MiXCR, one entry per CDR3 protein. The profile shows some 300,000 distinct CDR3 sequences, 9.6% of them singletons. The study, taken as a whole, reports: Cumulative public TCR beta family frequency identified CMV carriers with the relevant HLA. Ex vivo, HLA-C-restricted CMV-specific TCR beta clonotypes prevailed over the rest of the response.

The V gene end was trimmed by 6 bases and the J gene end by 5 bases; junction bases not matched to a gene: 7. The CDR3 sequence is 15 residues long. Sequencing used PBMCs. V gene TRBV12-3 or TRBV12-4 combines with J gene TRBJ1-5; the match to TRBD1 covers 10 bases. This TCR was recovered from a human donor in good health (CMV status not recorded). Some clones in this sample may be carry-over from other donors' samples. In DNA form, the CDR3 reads TGTGCCAGCAGAACCGGGACAGGGGCTTATCAGCCCCAGCATTTT. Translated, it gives CASRTGTGAYQPQHF.